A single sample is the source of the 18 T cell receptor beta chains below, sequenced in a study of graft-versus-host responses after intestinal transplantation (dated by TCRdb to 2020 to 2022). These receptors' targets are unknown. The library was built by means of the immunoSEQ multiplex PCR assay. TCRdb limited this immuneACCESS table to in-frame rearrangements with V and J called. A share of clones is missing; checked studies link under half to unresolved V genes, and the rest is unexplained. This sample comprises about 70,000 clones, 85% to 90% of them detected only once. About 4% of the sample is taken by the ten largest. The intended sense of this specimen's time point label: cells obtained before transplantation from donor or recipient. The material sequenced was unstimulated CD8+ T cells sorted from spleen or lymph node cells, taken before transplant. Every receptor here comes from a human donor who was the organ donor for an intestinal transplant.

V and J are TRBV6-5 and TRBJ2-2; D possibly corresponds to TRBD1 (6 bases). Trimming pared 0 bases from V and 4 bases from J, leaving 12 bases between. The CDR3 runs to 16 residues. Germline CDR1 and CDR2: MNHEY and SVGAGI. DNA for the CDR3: TGTGCCAGCAGTTACTCGATGACCAGGGGCACCGGGGAGCTGTTTTTT. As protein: CASSYSMTRGTGELFF.

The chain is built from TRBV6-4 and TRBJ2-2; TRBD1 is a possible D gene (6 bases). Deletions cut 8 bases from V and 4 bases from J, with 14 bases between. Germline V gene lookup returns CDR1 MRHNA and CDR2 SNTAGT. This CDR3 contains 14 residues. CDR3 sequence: CASGRQASTGELFF. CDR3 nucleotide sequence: TGTGCCAGCGGCCGACAGGCTAGCACCGGGGAGCTGTTTTTT.

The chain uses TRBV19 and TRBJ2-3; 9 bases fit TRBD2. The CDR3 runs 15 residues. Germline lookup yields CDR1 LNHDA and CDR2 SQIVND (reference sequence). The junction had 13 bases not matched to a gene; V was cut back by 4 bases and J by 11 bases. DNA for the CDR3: TGTGCCAGTAGTACTTGGGACCGTCTAGCGGGATGGCAGTATTTT. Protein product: CASSTWDRLAGWQYF. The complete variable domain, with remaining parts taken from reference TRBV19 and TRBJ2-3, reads DGGITQSPKYLFRKEGQNVTLSCEQNLNHDAMYWYRQDPGQGLRLIYYSQIVNDFQKGDIAEGYSVSREKKESFPLTVTSAQKNPTAFYLCASSTWDRLAGWQYFGPGTRLTVL.

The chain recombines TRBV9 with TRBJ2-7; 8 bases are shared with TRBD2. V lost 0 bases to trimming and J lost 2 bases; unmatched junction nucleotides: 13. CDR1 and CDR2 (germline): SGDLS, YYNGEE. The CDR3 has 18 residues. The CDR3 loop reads CASSVEGPLAGVTYEQYV. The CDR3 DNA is TGTGCCAGCAGCGTAGAGGGACCCCTAGCGGGTGTGACCTACGAGCAGTACGTC.

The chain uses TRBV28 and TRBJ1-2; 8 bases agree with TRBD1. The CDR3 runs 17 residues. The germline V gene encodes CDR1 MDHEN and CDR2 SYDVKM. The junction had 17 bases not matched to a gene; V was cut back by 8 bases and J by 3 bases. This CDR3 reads CASASGQVLPHDYGYTF. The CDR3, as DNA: TGTGCCAGCGCCTCGGGACAGGTTTTACCCCACGACTATGGCTACACCTTC.

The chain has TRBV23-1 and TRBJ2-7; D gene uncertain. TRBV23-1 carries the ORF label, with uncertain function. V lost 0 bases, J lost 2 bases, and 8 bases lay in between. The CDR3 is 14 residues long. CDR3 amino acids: CASSQSSQPYEQYV. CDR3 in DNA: TGCGCCAGCAGTCAATCGTCACAGCCCTACGAGCAGTACGTC.

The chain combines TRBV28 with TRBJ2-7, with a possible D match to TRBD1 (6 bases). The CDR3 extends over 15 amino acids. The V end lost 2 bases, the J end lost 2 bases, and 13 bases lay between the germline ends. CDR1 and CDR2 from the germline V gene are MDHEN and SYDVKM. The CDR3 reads CASSLGQGFAYEQYV. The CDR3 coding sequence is TGTGCCAGCAGTTTAGGCCAGGGGTTTGCCTACGAGCAGTACGTC.

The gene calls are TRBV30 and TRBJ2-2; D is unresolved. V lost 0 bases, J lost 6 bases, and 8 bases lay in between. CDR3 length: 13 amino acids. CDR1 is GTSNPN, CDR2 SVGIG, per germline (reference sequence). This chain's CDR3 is CAWSVLGPGELFF. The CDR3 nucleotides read TGTGCCTGGAGTGTACTCGGTCCCGGGGAGCTGTTTTTT.

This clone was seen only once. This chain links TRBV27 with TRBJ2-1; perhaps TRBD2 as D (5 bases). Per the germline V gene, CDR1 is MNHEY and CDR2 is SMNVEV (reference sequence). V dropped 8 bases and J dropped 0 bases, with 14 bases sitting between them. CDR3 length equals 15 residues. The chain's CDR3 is CASGEGAYSYNEQFF. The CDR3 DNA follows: TGTGCCAGCGGCGAGGGAGCGTACTCCTACAATGAGCAGTTCTTC.

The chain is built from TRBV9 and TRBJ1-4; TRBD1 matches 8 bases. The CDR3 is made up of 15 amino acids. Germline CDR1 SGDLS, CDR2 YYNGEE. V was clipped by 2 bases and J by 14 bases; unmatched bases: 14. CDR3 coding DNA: TGTGCCAGCAGCGTGATCCGGGGACAGGAGGGTGGGCTGTTTTTT. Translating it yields CASSVIRGQEGGLFF.

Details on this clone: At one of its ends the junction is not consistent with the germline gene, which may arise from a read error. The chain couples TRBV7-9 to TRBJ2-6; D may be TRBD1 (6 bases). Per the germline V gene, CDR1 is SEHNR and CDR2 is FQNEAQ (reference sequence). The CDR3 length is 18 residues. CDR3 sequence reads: CASSVARQVPSGANVLTF. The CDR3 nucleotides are TGTGCCAGCAGCGTAGCCCGACAGGTGCCCAGTGGGGCCAACGTCCTGACTTTC.

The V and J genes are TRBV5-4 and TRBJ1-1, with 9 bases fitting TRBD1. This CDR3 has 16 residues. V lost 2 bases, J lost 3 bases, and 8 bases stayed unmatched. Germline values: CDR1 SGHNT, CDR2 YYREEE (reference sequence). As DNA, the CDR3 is TGTGCCAGCAGCTTAAGAGGGACAGGGACGGACACTGAAGCTTTCTTT. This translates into CASSLRGTGTDTEAFF. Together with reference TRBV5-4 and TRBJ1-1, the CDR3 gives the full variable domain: ETGVTQSPTHLIKTRGQQVTLRCSSQSGHNTVSWYQQALGQGPQFIFQYYREEENGRGNFPPRFSGLQFPNYSSELNVNALELDDSALYLCASSLRGTGTDTEAFFGQGTRLTVV.

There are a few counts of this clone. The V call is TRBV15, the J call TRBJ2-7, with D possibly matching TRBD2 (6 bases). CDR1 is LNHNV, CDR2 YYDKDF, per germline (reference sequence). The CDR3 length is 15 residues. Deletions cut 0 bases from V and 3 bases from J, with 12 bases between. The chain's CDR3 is CATSRDLGRYYEQYV. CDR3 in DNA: TGTGCCACCAGCAGAGATCTCGGGAGATACTACGAGCAGTACGTC.

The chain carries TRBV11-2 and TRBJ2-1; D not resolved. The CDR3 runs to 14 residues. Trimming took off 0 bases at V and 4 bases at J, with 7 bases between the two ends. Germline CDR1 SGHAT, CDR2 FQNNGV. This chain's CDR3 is CASSLEAGYNEQFF. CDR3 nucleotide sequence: TGTGCCAGCAGCTTAGAGGCAGGTTACAATGAGCAGTTCTTC.

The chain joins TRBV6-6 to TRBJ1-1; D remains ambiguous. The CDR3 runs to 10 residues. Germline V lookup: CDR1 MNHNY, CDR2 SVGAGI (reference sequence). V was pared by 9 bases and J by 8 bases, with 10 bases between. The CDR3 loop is CASLGEEAFF. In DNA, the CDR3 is TGTGCCAGTCTGGGCGAGGAAGCTTTCTTT.

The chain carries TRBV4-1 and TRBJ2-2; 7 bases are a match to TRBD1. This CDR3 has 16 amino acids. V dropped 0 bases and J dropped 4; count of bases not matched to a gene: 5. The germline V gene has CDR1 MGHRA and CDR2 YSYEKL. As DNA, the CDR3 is TGCGCCAGCAGCCAAGAATACGGGACAGCCACCGGGGAGCTGTTTTTT. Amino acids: CASSQEYGTATGELFF.

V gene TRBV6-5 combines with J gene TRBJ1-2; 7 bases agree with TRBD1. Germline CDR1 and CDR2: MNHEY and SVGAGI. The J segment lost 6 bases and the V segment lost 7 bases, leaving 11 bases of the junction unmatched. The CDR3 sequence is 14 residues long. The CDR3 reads CASTPGGRGDGYTF. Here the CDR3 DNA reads TGTGCCAGCACCCCAGGGGGAAGGGGAGATGGCTACACCTTC.

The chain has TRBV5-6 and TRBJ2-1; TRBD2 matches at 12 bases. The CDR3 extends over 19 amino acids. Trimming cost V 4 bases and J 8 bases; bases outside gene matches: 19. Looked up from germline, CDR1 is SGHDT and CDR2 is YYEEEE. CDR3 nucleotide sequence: TGTGCCAGCAGCACGCTAGCGGGGGGGCCTCGGAACGTCGCGGATGAGCAGTTCTTC. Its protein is CASSTLAGGPRNVADEQFF.